The clone carrying this T cell receptor (beta chain) was found a few times. These data originate in a study of shared clonotypes between healthy human individuals. Per germline, CDR1 SGDLS and CDR2 YYNGEE. This CDR3 comprises 14 residues. The V gene lost 4 bases and the J gene lost 4 bases, with 14 bases spanning the gap. Data came from immunoSEQ multiplex PCR; TCRdb stores just in-frame clones and leaves some out. In the table there are about 2.3 million clones, approximately 93% of which are singletons. The donors were adults (healthy and HIV-negative) with no recent acute infections or vaccinations.

Sequencing input: naive CD4+ T cells from PBMCs. Subset: CD45RA+ positively selected. The sequence derives from a man aged 18 to 30 in good health. Some clones in this sample may be carry-over from other donors' samples. The gene calls are TRBV9 and TRBJ1-1, with a possible D match to TRBD1 (5 bases). The CDR3 loop is CASSPHGTGTEAFF. CDR3 sequence (DNA): TGTGCCAGCAGCCCGCATGGGACGGGCACTGAAGCTTTCTTT.